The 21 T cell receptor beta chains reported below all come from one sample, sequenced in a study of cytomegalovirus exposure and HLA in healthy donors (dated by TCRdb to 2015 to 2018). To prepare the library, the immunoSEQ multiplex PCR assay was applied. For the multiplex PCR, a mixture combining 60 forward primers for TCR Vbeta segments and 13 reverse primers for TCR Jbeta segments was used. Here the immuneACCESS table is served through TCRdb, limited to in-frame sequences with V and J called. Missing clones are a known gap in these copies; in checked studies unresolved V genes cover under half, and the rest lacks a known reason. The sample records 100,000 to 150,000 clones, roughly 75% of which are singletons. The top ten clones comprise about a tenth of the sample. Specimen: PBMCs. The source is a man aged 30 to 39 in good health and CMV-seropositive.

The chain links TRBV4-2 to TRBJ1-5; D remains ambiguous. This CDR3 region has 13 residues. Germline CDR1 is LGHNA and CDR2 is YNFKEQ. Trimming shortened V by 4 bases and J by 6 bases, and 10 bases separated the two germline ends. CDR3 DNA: TGTGCCAGCAGCCGCACAGAGAGTCAGCCCCAGCATTTT. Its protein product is CASSRTESQPQHF.

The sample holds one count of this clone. DNA of the CDR3: TGTGCCAGCACCACAAGGAGCGGTTCAGCCTACGAGCAGTACTTC. This sequence encodes CASTTRSGSAYEQYF. V and J are TRBV27 and TRBJ2-7; the D gene is possibly TRBD2 (5 bases). Trimming left V 7 bases short and J 2 bases short, with 18 bases between. CDR3 length equals 15 residues. Germline loops: CDR1 MNHEY, CDR2 SMNVEV (reference sequence).

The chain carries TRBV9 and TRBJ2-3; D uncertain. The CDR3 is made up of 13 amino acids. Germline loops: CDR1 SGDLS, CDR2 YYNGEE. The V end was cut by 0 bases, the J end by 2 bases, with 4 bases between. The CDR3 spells CASSVGHTDTQYF. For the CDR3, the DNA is TGTGCCAGCAGCGTAGGGCACACAGATACGCAGTATTTT. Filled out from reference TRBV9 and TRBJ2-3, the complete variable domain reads DSGVTQTPKHLITATGQRVTLRCSPRSGDLSVYWYQQSLDQGLQFLIQYYNGEERAKGNILERFSAQQFPDLHSELNLSSLELGDSALYFCASSVGHTDTQYFGPGTRLTVL.

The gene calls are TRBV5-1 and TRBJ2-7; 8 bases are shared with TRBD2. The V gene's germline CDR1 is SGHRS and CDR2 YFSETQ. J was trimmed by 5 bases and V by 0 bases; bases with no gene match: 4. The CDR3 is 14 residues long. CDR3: CASSLGLAKDEQYF. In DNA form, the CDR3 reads TGCGCCAGCAGCTTGGGACTAGCGAAAGACGAGCAGTACTTC.

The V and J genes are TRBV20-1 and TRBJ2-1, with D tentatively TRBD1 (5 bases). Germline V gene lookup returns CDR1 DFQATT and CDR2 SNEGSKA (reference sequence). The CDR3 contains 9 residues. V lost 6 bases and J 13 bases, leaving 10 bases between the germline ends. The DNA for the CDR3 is TGCAGTGCCAGGCAGGGTCAGTTCTTC. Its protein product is CSARQGQFF.

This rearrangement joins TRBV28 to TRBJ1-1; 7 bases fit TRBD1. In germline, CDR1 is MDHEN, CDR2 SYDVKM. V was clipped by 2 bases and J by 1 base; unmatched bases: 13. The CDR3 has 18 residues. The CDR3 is CASSLHRGGLLRNTEAFF. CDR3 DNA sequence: TGTGCCAGCAGTTTACATCGAGGGGGCTTACTTCGGAACACTGAAGCTTTCTTT.

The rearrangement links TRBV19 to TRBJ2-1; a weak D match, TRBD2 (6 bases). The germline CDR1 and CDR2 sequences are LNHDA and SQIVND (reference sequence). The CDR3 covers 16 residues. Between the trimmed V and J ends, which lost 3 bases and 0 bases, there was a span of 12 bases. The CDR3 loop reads CASSIISGGSYNEQFF. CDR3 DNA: TGTGCCAGTAGTATCATTTCCGGGGGCTCCTACAATGAGCAGTTCTTC.

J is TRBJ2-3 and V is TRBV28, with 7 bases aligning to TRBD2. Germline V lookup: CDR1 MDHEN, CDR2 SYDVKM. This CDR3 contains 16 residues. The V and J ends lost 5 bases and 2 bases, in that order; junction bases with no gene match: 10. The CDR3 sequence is CASSGAGVGFTDTQYF. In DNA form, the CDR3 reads TGTGCCAGCAGTGGGGCGGGAGTGGGGTTCACAGATACGCAGTATTTT.

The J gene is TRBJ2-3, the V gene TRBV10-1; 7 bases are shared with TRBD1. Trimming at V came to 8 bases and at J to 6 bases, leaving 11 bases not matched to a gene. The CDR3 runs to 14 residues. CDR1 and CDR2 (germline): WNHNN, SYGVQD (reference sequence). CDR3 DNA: TGCGCCAGCGGATCGGGACAGACTGTGGATACGCAGTATTTT. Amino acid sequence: CASGSGQTVDTQYF.

Here the CDR3 reads CASSLSAGSSYNEQFF. Here the CDR3 DNA reads TGTGCCAGCAGCTTATCGGCGGGGAGCTCCTACAATGAGCAGTTCTTC. V and J are TRBV11-2 and TRBJ2-1, with D maybe TRBD2 (6 bases). CDR3 length: 16 amino acids. Between the trimmed V and J ends, which lost 2 bases and 0 bases, there was a span of 11 bases. The germline CDR1 and CDR2 sequences are SGHAT and FQNNGV.

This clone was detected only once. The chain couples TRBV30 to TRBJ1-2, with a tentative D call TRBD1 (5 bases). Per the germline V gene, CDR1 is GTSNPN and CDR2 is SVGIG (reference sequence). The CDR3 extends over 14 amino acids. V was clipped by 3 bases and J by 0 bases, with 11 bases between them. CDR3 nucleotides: TGTGCCTGGAGCCCCGGGGGGTCTAACTATGGCTACACCTTC. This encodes CAWSPGGSNYGYTF.

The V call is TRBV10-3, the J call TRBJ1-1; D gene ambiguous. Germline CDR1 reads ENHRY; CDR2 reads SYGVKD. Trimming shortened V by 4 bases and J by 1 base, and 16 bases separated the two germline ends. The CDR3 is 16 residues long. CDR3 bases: TGTGCCATCAGTGTATTCGGGGAGTTACGGAACACTGAAGCTTTCTTT. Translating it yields CAISVFGELRNTEAFF.

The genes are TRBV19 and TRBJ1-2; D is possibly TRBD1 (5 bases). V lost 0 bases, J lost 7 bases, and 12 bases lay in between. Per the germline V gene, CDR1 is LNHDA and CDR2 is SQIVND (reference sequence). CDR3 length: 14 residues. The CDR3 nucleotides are TGTGCCAGTAGTATAGAGGGCAGGGTTCGTGGCTACACCTTC. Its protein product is CASSIEGRVRGYTF.

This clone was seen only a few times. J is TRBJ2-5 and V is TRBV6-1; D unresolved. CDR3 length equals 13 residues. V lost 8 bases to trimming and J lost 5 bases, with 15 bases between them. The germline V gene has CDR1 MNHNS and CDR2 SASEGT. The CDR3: CASHPHRSETQYF. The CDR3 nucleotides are TGTGCCAGCCACCCTCACCGTAGCGAGACCCAGTACTTC.

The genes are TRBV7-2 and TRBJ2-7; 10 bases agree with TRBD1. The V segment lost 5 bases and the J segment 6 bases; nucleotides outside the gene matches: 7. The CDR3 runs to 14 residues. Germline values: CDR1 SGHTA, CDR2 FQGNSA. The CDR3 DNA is TGTGCCAGCAGCCGGGACAGGGGAGCGCGCGAGCAGTACTTC. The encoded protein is CASSRDRGAREQYF.

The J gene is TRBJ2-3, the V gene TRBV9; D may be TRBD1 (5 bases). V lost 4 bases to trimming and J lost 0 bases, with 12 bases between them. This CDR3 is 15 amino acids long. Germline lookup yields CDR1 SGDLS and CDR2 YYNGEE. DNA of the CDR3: TGTGCCAGCAGCCCGGCGGCAGGGAGCACAGATACGCAGTATTTT. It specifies CASSPAAGSTDTQYF.

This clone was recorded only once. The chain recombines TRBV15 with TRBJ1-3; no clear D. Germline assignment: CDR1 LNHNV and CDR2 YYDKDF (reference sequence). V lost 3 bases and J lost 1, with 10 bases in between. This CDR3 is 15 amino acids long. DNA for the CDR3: TGTGCCACCAGCAGGGAGTTGGGTTCTGGAAACACCATATATTTT. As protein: CATSRELGSGNTIYF.

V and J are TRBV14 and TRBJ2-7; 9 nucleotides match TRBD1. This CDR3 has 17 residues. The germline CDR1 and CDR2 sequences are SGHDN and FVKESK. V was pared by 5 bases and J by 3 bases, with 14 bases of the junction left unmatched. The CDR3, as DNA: TGTGCCAGCAGCTCCCCGGGACAGGGAACCCACAACTACGAGCAGTACTTC. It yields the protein CASSSPGQGTHNYEQYF.

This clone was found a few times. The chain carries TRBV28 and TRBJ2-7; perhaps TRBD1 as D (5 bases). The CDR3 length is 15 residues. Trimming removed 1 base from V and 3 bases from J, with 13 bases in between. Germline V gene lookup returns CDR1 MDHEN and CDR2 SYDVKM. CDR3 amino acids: CASSLLAGAFYEQYF. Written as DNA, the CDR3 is TGTGCCAGCAGTTTATTAGCTGGGGCCTTCTACGAGCAGTACTTC.

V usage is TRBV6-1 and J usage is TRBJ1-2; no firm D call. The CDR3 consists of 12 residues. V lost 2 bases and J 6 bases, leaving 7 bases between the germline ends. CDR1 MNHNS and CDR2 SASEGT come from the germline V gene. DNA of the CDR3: TGTGCCAGCAGTGAAACGAGAAATGGCTACACCTTC. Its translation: CASSETRNGYTF.

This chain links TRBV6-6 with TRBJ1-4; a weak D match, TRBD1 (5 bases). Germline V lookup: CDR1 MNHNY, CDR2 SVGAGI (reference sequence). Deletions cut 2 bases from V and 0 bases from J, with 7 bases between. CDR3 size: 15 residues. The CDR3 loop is CASSYRQPTNEKLFF. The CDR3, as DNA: TGTGCCAGCAGTTACAGACAGCCAACTAATGAAAAACTGTTTTTT.